These T cell receptor beta chains were read from a single sample in a study of memory CD4+ T cells and cytomegalovirus serostatus. The protocol was immunoSEQ multiplex PCR, while the TCRdb copy is restricted to in-frame clones and leaves out a portion. Of 60,000 to 70,000 clones in the sample, over 70% were seen once. The specimen sequenced was memory CD4+ T cells from blood. The receptors shown here come from an adult in good health and CMV-seronegative. Some clones in this sample may be carry-over from other donors' samples. Each CDR3 is given with its conserved first and last residue. A D gene is named only where the DNA matches it firmly. Expanded clones get a size class; other rows say once, few or many, or leave the size out.

j_call: TRBJ2-5; v_call: TRBV18; d_call: TRBD2; clone_size: NA; cdr3_nt: TGTGCCAGCTCACCACGGGTCCTAGCGGGTGCTGGGACCCAGTACTTC; cdr3_aa: CASSPRVLAGAGTQYF
j_call: TRBJ2-3; v_call: TRBV6-5; d_call: NA; clone_size: NA; cdr3_nt: TGTGCCAGCAGGGAGCCCGGCACAGATACGCAGTATTTT; cdr3_aa: CASREPGTDTQYF
j_call: TRBJ1-1; v_call: TRBV2; d_call: TRBD1; clone_size: few; cdr3_nt: TGTGCCAGCAACACAGGGGGCCTGAACACTGAAGCTTTCTTT; cdr3_aa: CASNTGGLNTEAFF
j_call: TRBJ1-4; v_call: TRBV4-2; d_call: NA; clone_size: NA; cdr3_nt: TGTGCCAGCAGCCAAGAGAGGGACACCCCCGATGAAAAACTGTTTTTT; cdr3_aa: CASSQERDTPDEKLFF
j_call: TRBJ2-1; v_call: TRBV6-4; d_call: NA; clone_size: NA; cdr3_nt: TGTGCCAGCAGCCGTGGGGAGGGGGGGAATGAGCAGTTCTTC; cdr3_aa: CASSRGEGGNEQFF
j_call: TRBJ1-2; v_call: TRBV5-6; d_call: NA; clone_size: NA; cdr3_nt: TGTGCCAGCAGCCCGGACAGAGTTAACTATGGCTACACCTTC; cdr3_aa: CASSPDRVNYGYTF
j_call: TRBJ2-5; v_call: TRBV5-1; d_call: TRBD1; clone_size: NA; cdr3_nt: TGCGCCAGCAGCTTGGGCCCACAGGGGAGCCAAGAGACCCAGTACTTC; cdr3_aa: CASSLGPQGSQETQYF
j_call: TRBJ2-2; v_call: TRBV11-2; d_call: NA; clone_size: NA; cdr3_nt: TGTGCCAGCAGCTTACAGGTGGCGGGCGGGGAGCTGTTTTTT; cdr3_aa: CASSLQVAGGELFF
j_call: TRBJ1-2; v_call: TRBV29-1; d_call: NA; clone_size: NA; cdr3_nt: TGCAGCGTTGCCGCAGGGTCGGGGCGGAATGGCTACACCTTC; cdr3_aa: CSVAAGSGRNGYTF
j_call: TRBJ2-1; v_call: TRBV2; d_call: NA; clone_size: NA; cdr3_nt: TGTGCCAGCTTGACAGAACACAATGAGCAGTTCTTC; cdr3_aa: CASLTEHNEQFF
j_call: TRBJ2-6; v_call: TRBV27; d_call: NA; clone_size: NA; cdr3_nt: TGTGCCAGCAGAACCATCGCCGGGCCTCCCTCTGGGGCCAACGTCCTGACTTTC; cdr3_aa: CASRTIAGPPSGANVLTF
j_call: TRBJ1-5; v_call: TRBV4-1; d_call: NA; clone_size: many; cdr3_nt: TGCGCCAGCAGCCAAGATTGGGGGGCTTATCAGCCCCAGCATTTT; cdr3_aa: CASSQDWGAYQPQHF
j_call: TRBJ2-3; v_call: TRBV5-1; d_call: NA; clone_size: NA; cdr3_nt: TGCGCCAGCAGCCAAGGCGGGACTAGCACAGATACGCAGTATTTT; cdr3_aa: CASSQGGTSTDTQYF
j_call: TRBJ1-2; v_call: TRBV7-9; d_call: NA; clone_size: NA; cdr3_nt: TGTGCCAGCAGCTTAGATGGGGTCTCCTACACCTTC; cdr3_aa: CASSLDGVSYTF
j_call: TRBJ1-1; v_call: TRBV18; d_call: NA; clone_size: NA; cdr3_nt: TGTGCCAGCTCACCGCAAGCGAACACTGAAGCTTTCTTT; cdr3_aa: CASSPQANTEAFF
j_call: TRBJ2-1; v_call: TRBV29-1; d_call: TRBD1; clone_size: NA; cdr3_nt: TGCAGCGTTAGGGACAGGGGCTACAATGAGCAGTTCTTC; cdr3_aa: CSVRDRGYNEQFF
j_call: TRBJ2-2; v_call: TRBV5-3; d_call: NA; clone_size: NA; cdr3_nt: TGTGCCAGAAGCTCTCCTAGCGTTGGGCCTGCCACCGGGGAGCTGTTTTTT; cdr3_aa: CARSSPSVGPATGELFF
j_call: TRBJ2-2; v_call: TRBV7-9; d_call: NA; clone_size: NA; cdr3_nt: TGTGCCAGCAGCCTGCTGCGGATCGGGGCCACCGGGGAGCTGTTTTTT; cdr3_aa: CASSLLRIGATGELFF
j_call: TRBJ2-1; v_call: TRBV7-9; d_call: NA; clone_size: once; cdr3_nt: TGTGCCAGCAGCCGAGGGGAAGGGTTGCGCAATGAGCAGTTCTTC; cdr3_aa: CASSRGEGLRNEQFF
j_call: TRBJ2-1; v_call: TRBV19; d_call: TRBD2; clone_size: NA; cdr3_nt: TGTGCCAGTAGTATAAGAAGCGGACTAGCGGGAGGGCCAGGGCAGTTCTTC; cdr3_aa: CASSIRSGLAGGPGQFF
j_call: TRBJ2-1; v_call: TRBV7-2; d_call: NA; clone_size: NA; cdr3_nt: TGTGCCAGCGCCCCCTACAATGAGCAGTTCTTC; cdr3_aa: CASAPYNEQFF
j_call: TRBJ1-2; v_call: TRBV2; d_call: TRBD1; clone_size: NA; cdr3_nt: TGTGCCAGCTCCCGACAGGGTTGGGACTATGGCTACACCTTC; cdr3_aa: CASSRQGWDYGYTF
j_call: TRBJ2-7; v_call: TRBV28; d_call: TRBD1; clone_size: NA; cdr3_nt: TGTGCCAGTCTACTGACAGGGGGTAGCTCCTACGAGCAGTACTTC; cdr3_aa: CASLLTGGSSYEQYF
j_call: TRBJ2-7; v_call: TRBV5-4; d_call: NA; clone_size: NA; cdr3_nt: TGTGCCAGCAGCAGTGGGGGAGGGGGCGTAATCGACGAGCAGTACTTC; cdr3_aa: CASSSGGGGVIDEQYF
j_call: TRBJ2-7; v_call: TRBV25-1; d_call: NA; clone_size: NA; cdr3_nt: TGTGCCAGCAGTGTGGAGTACGAGCAGTACTTC; cdr3_aa: CASSVEYEQYF
j_call: TRBJ1-2; v_call: TRBV2; d_call: NA; clone_size: many; cdr3_nt: TGTGCCAGCAGTGAAGCTGAGGAGAGCGGCTACACCTTC; cdr3_aa: CASSEAEESGYTF
j_call: TRBJ1-3; v_call: TRBV5-1; d_call: NA; clone_size: NA; cdr3_nt: TGCGCCAGCCTCCCCCCCGCCTCTGGAAACACCATATATTTT; cdr3_aa: CASLPPASGNTIYF
j_call: TRBJ1-1; v_call: TRBV10-3; d_call: TRBD1; clone_size: NA; cdr3_nt: TGTGCCATCAGCGAAACCCCGGGACAGGGGGCGCGAGCTTTCTTT; cdr3_aa: CAISETPGQGARAFF
j_call: TRBJ2-1; v_call: TRBV7-6; d_call: TRBD1; clone_size: NA; cdr3_nt: TGTGCCAGCAGCCCCGTCGAGGGGGCGAATGAGCAGTTCTTC; cdr3_aa: CASSPVEGANEQFF
j_call: TRBJ2-7; v_call: TRBV4-1; d_call: TRBD2; clone_size: NA; cdr3_nt: TGCGCCAGCAGCCCCGCGGTGACTAGCGGGAGAAGAGTAACCTACGAGCAGTACTTC; cdr3_aa: CASSPAVTSGRRVTYEQYF
j_call: TRBJ1-3; v_call: TRBV5-1; d_call: NA; clone_size: NA; cdr3_nt: TGCGCCAGCAGCCCGGACTCGGGAAACACCATATATTTT; cdr3_aa: CASSPDSGNTIYF
j_call: TRBJ1-1; v_call: TRBV11-2; d_call: NA; clone_size: NA; cdr3_nt: TGTGCCAGCAGCCCCTGGATCCGTCCTGAAGCTTTCTTT; cdr3_aa: CASSPWIRPEAFF
j_call: TRBJ1-3; v_call: TRBV25-1; d_call: NA; clone_size: NA; cdr3_nt: TGTGCCAGCAGGGCCCCTGGAGACACCATATATTTT; cdr3_aa: CASRAPGDTIYF
j_call: TRBJ1-2; v_call: TRBV20-1; d_call: NA; clone_size: NA; cdr3_nt: TGCAGTGCTGGCATAGGGGATGGCTACACCTTC; cdr3_aa: CSAGIGDGYTF
j_call: TRBJ2-1; v_call: TRBV7-2; d_call: NA; clone_size: NA; cdr3_nt: TGTGCCAGCAGCTTAAAAGCGGGTACCTACAATGAGCAGTTCTTC; cdr3_aa: CASSLKAGTYNEQFF
j_call: TRBJ2-1; v_call: TRBV5-1; d_call: NA; clone_size: NA; cdr3_nt: TGCGCCAGCAGCCCTCAAGGACCCTACAATGAGCAGTTCTTC; cdr3_aa: CASSPQGPYNEQFF
j_call: TRBJ2-4; v_call: TRBV4-3; d_call: NA; clone_size: once; cdr3_nt: TGCGCCAGCAGCCAAGAGGTGTTCCGAAAATCAGGGGATGCCAAAAACATTCAGTACTTC; cdr3_aa: CASSQEVFRKSGDAKNIQYF
j_call: TRBJ2-5; v_call: TRBV7-9; d_call: TRBD1; clone_size: few; cdr3_nt: TGTGCCAGCAGCTTAGGGGACAGGGGACTACAAGAGACCCAGTACTTC; cdr3_aa: CASSLGDRGLQETQYF
j_call: TRBJ2-7; v_call: TRBV2; d_call: TRBD1; clone_size: NA; cdr3_nt: TGTGCCAGCAGAAGGGGACAGGGAATCCACGAGCAGTACTTC; cdr3_aa: CASRRGQGIHEQYF
j_call: TRBJ1-4; v_call: TRBV2; d_call: NA; clone_size: NA; cdr3_nt: TGTGCCAGCAGTCCACAAAGAGAAAAACTGTTTTTT; cdr3_aa: CASSPQREKLFF
j_call: TRBJ2-7; v_call: TRBV18; d_call: NA; clone_size: NA; cdr3_nt: TGTGCCAGCTCACGGGGGGGGGCCGAGCAGTACTTC; cdr3_aa: CASSRGGAEQYF
j_call: TRBJ1-2; v_call: TRBV28; d_call: TRBD1; clone_size: once; cdr3_nt: TGTGCCAGCAGTTTAAATCCCGGGACAGGGGGAGGTGGCTACACCTTC; cdr3_aa: CASSLNPGTGGGGYTF
j_call: TRBJ1-1; v_call: TRBV30; d_call: NA; clone_size: NA; cdr3_nt: TGTGCCTGGAGTGTAAGGGGAGGGAACACTGAAGCTTTCTTT; cdr3_aa: CAWSVRGGNTEAFF
j_call: TRBJ2-7; v_call: TRBV13; d_call: NA; clone_size: NA; cdr3_nt: TGTGCCAGCAGCTTTGGGACTTCCTACGAGCAGTACTTC; cdr3_aa: CASSFGTSYEQYF
j_call: TRBJ1-2; v_call: TRBV5-4; d_call: NA; clone_size: NA; cdr3_nt: TGTGCCAGCAGCTCGGGCGGGGAAGACTATGGCTACACCTTC; cdr3_aa: CASSSGGEDYGYTF
j_call: TRBJ1-4; v_call: TRBV5-4; d_call: TRBD1; clone_size: few; cdr3_nt: TGTGCCAGCAGCTTGAGCGGAGGGACAGGAAGGGAAAAACTGTTTTTT; cdr3_aa: CASSLSGGTGREKLFF
j_call: TRBJ1-1; v_call: TRBV18; d_call: NA; clone_size: NA; cdr3_nt: TGTGCCAGCTCACCACAGAAGAACACTGAAGCTTTCTTT; cdr3_aa: CASSPQKNTEAFF
j_call: TRBJ1-2; v_call: TRBV28; d_call: NA; clone_size: once; cdr3_nt: TGTGCCAGCAGTTACTCGGTGTATGGCTACACCTTC; cdr3_aa: CASSYSVYGYTF
j_call: TRBJ2-3; v_call: TRBV7-2; d_call: TRBD2; clone_size: NA; cdr3_nt: TGTGCCAGCAGCTTTCGACTAGCGGGAAGAAATACGCAGTATTTT; cdr3_aa: CASSFRLAGRNTQYF
j_call: TRBJ2-2; v_call: TRBV9; d_call: NA; clone_size: NA; cdr3_nt: TGTGCCAGCAGCGTATCCCTAAACGGGGAGCTGTTTTTT; cdr3_aa: CASSVSLNGELFF
j_call: TRBJ2-1; v_call: TRBV2; d_call: NA; clone_size: NA; cdr3_nt: TGTGCCAGCAGTGCCCCGGACATAAATGAGCAGTTCTTC; cdr3_aa: CASSAPDINEQFF